Here is one T cell receptor (beta chain) with its context. The repertoire was sequenced with immunoSEQ multiplex PCR; TCRdb's copy has only in-frame clones and lacks some. The repertoire holds around 250,000 clones, with nearly 90% as singletons. The sample is drawn from a study of cytomegalovirus exposure and HLA in healthy donors. The TCR comes from a woman under 30 in good health and CMV-seronegative. Source material: PBMCs.

CDR3 DNA: TGTGCCAGCAGCTTCGACAGGGGCCCTTCCTACAATGAGCAGTTCTTC. This codes for CASSFDRGPSYNEQFF. The chain couples TRBV7-3 to TRBJ2-1; 8 nucleotides match TRBD1. This CDR3 comprises 16 residues. V lost 3 bases, J lost 1 base, and 5 bases stayed unmatched. Germline CDR1 and CDR2: SGHTA and FQGTGA.